The clone carrying this TCR beta chain was seen many times. The antigen is unknown. Germline V lookup: CDR1 SGHTA, CDR2 FQGTGA. The V and J ends lost 6 bases and 3 bases respectively, with 7 bases between them. The CDR3 is 12 residues long. These data belong to a study of T-cell memory formation after mild COVID-19. Overall study context: TCR clusters largely stayed donor specific.

General study findings and limits: Clones contracting day 15 to 85 were balanced CD4/CD8; later expanders leaned CD4+.

Employing constant-segment primers, 5'RACE generated TCR alpha and TCR beta cDNA libraries bearing sample barcodes and UMIs. TCRdb ran MiXCR on the 5' RACE reads and lists one entry per CDR3 protein. The sample holds under 650,000 distinct CDR3 sequences, under 20% seen once. The sample comprised PBMCs or a T cell subset sorted from them (not recorded which). The receptor was isolated from an adult woman who had mild COVID-19 (a few samples of this study predate the infection). Cell type and time point are not known. The rearrangement links TRBV7-3 to TRBJ2-3; D unresolved. CDR3 sequence (DNA): TGTGCCAGCAGTCAGCTGACAGATACGCAGTATTTT. It specifies CASSQLTDTQYF.